This T cell receptor beta chain was profiled in a study of blood T cell repertoires in COVID-19. Study as a whole: COVID-19 samples collected from the United States, Italy and Spain covered acute and convalescent phases. T cells, B-cell-depleted T cells, or PBMCs supplied cDNA or gDNA.

CDR1 is LGHDT, CDR2 YNNKEL, per germline (reference sequence). CDR3 size: 11 residues. The V gene lost 1 base and the J gene lost 11 bases, with 8 bases spanning the gap. Original data processing: Estimated nucleated cell counts came from reference gene primer amplification. Libraries were prepared by immunoSEQ multiplex PCR; TCRdb keeps only in-frame clonotypes and omits some of them. The D gene and trimming were derived from the DNA, and the V and J assignments and clone size from that table. The table has 160,000 or so clones, 75% to 85% seen once. Sequencing used peripheral blood. The receptor comes from a human donor in a cohort sampled during active COVID-19. The chain employs TRBV3-1 (or the pseudogene TRBV3-2) and TRBJ1-1; D is undetermined. CDR3 residues: CASSQGGYAFF. The CDR3, as DNA: TGTGCCAGCAGCCAAGGAGGGTACGCTTTCTTT.